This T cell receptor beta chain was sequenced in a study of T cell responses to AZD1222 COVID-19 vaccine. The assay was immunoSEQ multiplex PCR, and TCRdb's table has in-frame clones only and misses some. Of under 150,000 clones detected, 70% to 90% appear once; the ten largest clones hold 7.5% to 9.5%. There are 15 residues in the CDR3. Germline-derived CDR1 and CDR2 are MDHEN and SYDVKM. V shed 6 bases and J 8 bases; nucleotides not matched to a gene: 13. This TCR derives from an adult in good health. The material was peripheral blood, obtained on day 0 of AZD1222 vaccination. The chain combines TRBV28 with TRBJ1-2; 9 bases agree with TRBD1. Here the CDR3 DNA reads TGTGCCAGCAGCAACCCCGGGACAGGGCTGGTAGGCTACACCTTC. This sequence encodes CASSNPGTGLVGYTF.